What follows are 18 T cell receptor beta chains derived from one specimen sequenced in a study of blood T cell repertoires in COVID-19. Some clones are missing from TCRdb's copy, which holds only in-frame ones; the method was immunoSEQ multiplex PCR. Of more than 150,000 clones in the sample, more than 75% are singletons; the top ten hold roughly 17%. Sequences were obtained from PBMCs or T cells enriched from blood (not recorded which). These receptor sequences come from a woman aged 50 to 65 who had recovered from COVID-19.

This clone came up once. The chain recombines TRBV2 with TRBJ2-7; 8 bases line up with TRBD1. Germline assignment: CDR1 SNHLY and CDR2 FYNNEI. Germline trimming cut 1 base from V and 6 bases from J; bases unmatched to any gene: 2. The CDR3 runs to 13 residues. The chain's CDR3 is CASSEVTGGEQYF. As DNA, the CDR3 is TGTGCCAGCAGTGAAGTAACAGGGGGCGAGCAGTACTTC.

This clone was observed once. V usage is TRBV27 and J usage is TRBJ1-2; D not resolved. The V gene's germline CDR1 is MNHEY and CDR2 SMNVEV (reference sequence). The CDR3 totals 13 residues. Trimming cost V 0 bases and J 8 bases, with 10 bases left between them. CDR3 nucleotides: TGTGCCAGCAGTTTATCTTTCGGGGTGGGCTACACCTTC. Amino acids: CASSLSFGVGYTF.

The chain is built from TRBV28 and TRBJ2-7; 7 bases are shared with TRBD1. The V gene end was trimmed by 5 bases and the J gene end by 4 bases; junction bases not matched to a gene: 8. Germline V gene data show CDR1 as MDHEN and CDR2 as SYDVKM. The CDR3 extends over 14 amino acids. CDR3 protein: CASSPSTGWYEQYF. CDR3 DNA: TGTGCCAGCAGTCCGTCGACAGGGTGGTACGAGCAGTACTTC.

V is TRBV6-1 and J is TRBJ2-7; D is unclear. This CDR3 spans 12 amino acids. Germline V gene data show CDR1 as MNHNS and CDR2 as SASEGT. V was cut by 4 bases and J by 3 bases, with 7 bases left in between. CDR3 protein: CASSAARYEQYF. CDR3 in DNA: TGTGCCAGCAGTGCAGCTCGCTACGAGCAGTACTTC.

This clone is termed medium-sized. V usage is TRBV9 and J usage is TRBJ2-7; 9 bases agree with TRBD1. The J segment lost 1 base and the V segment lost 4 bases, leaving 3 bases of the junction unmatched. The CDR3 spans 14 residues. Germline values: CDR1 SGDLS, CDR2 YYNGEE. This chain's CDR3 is CASSLGTGSYEQYF. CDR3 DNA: TGTGCCAGCAGCCTCGGGACAGGGTCCTACGAGCAGTACTTC.

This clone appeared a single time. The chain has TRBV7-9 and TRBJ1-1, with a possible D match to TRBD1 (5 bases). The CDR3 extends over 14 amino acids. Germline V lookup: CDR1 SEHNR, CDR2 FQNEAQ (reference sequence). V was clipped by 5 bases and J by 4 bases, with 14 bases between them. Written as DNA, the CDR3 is TGTGCCAGCAGCATACAGGACGTAATCACTGAAGCTTTCTTT. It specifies CASSIQDVITEAFF.

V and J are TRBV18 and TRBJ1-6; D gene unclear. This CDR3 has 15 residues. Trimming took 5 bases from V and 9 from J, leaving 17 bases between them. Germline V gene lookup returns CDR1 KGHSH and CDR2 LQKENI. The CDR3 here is CASSSADTGGSPLHF. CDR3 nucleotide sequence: TGTGCCAGCTCATCCGCCGACACGGGAGGTTCACCCCTCCACTTT.

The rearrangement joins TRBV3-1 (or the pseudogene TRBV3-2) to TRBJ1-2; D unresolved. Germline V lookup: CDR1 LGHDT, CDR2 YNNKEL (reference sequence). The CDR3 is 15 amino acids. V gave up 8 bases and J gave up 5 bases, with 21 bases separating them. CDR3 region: CASRGPLDPPYGYTF. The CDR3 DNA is TGTGCCAGCCGAGGGCCCCTAGACCCCCCTTATGGCTACACCTTC.

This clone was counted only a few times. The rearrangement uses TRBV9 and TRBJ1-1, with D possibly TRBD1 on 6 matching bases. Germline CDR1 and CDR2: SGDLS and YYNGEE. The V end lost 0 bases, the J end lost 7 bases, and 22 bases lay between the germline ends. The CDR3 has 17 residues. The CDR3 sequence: CASSVEGGLVGGSEAFF. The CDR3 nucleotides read TGTGCCAGCAGCGTAGAAGGGGGTTTAGTCGGCGGGAGTGAAGCTTTCTTT. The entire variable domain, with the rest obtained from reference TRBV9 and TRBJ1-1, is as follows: DSGVTQTPKHLITATGQRVTLRCSPRSGDLSVYWYQQSLDQGLQFLIQYYNGEERAKGNILERFSAQQFPDLHSELNLSSLELGDSALYFCASSVEGGLVGGSEAFFGQGTRLTVV.

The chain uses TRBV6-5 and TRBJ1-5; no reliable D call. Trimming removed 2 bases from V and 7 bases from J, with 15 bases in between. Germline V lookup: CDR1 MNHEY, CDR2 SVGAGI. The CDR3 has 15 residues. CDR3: CASSYAAGRGQPQHF. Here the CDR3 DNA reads TGTGCCAGCAGTTACGCCGCGGGCCGTGGGCAGCCCCAGCATTTT.

The CDR3 bases are TGTGCCAGCAGTAGGGCCTCCAACCGGGACAGGGATGGCTACACCTTC. As protein: CASSRASNRDRDGYTF. The chain links TRBV28 to TRBJ1-2; 9 nucleotides align to TRBD1. The CDR3 is 16 residues long. Per germline, CDR1 MDHEN and CDR2 SYDVKM. The J segment lost 6 bases and the V segment lost 5 bases, leaving 13 bases of the junction unmatched.

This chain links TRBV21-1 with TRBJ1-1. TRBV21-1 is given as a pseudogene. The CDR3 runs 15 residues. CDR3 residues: CASSKVATKNTEAFF. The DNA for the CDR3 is TGTGCCAGCAGCAAAGTTGCTACCAAGAACACTGAAGCTTTCTTT.

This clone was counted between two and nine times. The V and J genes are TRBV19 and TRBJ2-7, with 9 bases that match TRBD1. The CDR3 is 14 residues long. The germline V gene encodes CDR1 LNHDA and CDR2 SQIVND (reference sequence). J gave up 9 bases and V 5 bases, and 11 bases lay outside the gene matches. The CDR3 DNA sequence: TGTGCCAGTAGTCCTACGGGACAGGGCTTAGTGCAGTACTTC. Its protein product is CASSPTGQGLVQYF. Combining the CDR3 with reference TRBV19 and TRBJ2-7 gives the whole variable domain DGGITQSPKYLFRKEGQNVTLSCEQNLNHDAMYWYRQDPGQGLRLIYYSQIVNDFQKGDIAEGYSVSREKKESFPLTVTSAQKNPTAFYLCASSPTGQGLVQYFGPGTRLTVT.

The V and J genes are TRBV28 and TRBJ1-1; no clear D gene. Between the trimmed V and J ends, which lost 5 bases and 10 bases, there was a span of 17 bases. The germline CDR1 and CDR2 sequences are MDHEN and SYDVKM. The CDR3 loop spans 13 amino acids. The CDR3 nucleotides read TGTGCCAGCAGTCAACTGAGCCCCCCGCGAGCTTTCTTT. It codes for CASSQLSPPRAFF.

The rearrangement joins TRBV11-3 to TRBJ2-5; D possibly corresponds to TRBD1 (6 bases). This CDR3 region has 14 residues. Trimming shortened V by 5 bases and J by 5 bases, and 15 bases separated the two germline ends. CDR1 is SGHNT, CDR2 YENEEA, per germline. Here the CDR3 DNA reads TGTGCCAGCAGCCCTGGCACAGGGTGGGAGACCCAGTACTTC. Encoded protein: CASSPGTGWETQYF.

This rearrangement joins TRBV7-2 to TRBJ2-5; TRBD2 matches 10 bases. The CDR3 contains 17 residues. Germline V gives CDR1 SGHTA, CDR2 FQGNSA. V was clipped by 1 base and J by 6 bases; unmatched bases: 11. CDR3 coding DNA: TGTGCCAGCAGCTTAGTCTTTGGGGCTAGCGGGAGACAGACCCAGTACTTC. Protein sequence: CASSLVFGASGRQTQYF. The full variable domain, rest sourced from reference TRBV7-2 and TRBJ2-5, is GAGVSQSPSNKVTEKGKDVELRCDPISGHTALYWYRQSLGQGLEFLIYFQGNSAPDKSGLPSDRFSAERTGGSVSTLTIQRTQQEDSAVYLCASSLVFGASGRQTQYFGPGTRLLVL.

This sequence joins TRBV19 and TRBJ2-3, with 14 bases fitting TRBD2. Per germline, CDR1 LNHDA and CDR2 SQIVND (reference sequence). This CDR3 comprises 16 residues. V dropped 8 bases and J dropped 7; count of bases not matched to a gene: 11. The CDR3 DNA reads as TGTGCCAGTCGGACGGCGGGACTAGCGGGAGAGAATACGCAGTATTTT. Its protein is CASRTAGLAGENTQYF.

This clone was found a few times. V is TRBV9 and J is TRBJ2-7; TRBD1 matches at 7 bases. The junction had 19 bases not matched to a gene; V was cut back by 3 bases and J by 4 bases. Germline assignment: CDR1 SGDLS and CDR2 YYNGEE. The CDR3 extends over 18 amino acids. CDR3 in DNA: TGTGCCAGCAGCGCCCCTCGAAAGGACAGGACTTACCCTTACGAGCAGTACTTC. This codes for CASSAPRKDRTYPYEQYF.